These 10 T cell receptor beta chains were all obtained from the same sample, sequenced in a study of identical twins. TCRdb reanalysed the 5' RACE reads using MiXCR and keeps one entry per CDR3 protein. This table has about 240,000 distinct CDR3 sequences, about 7.5% appearing once. These same records also appear under a second study, on yellow fever vaccine responses in identical twins.

Source material: CD8+ T cells sorted from blood. The receptors shown here come from a woman under 30 in good health.

This clonotype was seen at least ten times. The chain joins TRBV6-1 to TRBJ2-1, with TRBD1 matching over 7 bases. With 6 bases clipped from V and 4 bases from J, the junction kept 9 bases outside the gene matches. CDR1 is MNHNS, CDR2 SASEGT, per germline. The CDR3 length is 15 residues. CDR3 DNA sequence: TGTGCCAGCAGGCTCGGACAGGCAAATTACAATGAGCAGTTCTTC. It is translated as CASRLGQANYNEQFF.

This clonotype was recorded many times. The chain employs TRBV2 and TRBJ2-1; D is unclear. Trimming stripped 6 bases from V and 2 bases from J, with 14 bases between. Germline V gene lookup returns CDR1 SNHLY and CDR2 FYNNEI. The CDR3 runs 15 residues. The CDR3 DNA follows: TGTGCCAGCAGCGCCAAGGGCATGCCCTACAATGAGCAGTTCTTC. Its translation: CASSAKGMPYNEQFF.

This clonotype appeared a few times. The V call is TRBV29-1, the J call TRBJ2-1; 9 bases are shared with TRBD2. The CDR3 consists of 16 residues. The V gene end was trimmed by 1 base and the J gene end by 4 bases; junction bases not matched to a gene: 8. Germline V CDR1 and CDR2: SQVTM, ANQGSEA. The CDR3 DNA reads as TGCAGCGTTGAAGGCTCTAGCGGGATCGGATACAATGAGCAGTTCTTC. Its protein product is CSVEGSSGIGYNEQFF.

The rearrangement joins TRBV4-1 to TRBJ2-7; D remains unclear. The germline CDR1 and CDR2 sequences are MGHRA and YSYEKL. V gave up 5 bases and J gave up 3 bases, with 14 bases separating them. The CDR3 contains 14 residues. The CDR3: CASSYIQGIYEQYF. In nucleotides, the CDR3 is TGCGCCAGCAGCTATATCCAAGGAATCTACGAGCAGTACTTC.

In this sample, this clonotype turned up many times. The chain is built from TRBV12-3 or TRBV12-4 and TRBJ2-2, with 7 bases that match TRBD1. The V and J ends lost 5 bases and 1 base, in that order; junction bases with no gene match: 7. This CDR3 comprises 16 residues. For the CDR3, the DNA is TGTGCCAGCAGTCCCCAGACAGGGCTGAACACCGGGGAGCTGTTTTTT. Translation: CASSPQTGLNTGELFF.

This sequence joins TRBV14 and TRBJ2-1, with a possible D match to TRBD1 (6 bases). CDR1 SGHDN and CDR2 FVKESK come from the germline V gene. The V and J ends lost 3 bases and 7 bases respectively, with 19 bases between them. The CDR3 has 16 amino acids. The CDR3 nucleotides are TGTGCCAGCAGCCATCTTCAGGGGCCGCTTCGGAATGAGCAGTTCTTC. It codes for CASSHLQGPLRNEQFF. The entire variable domain, with the rest obtained from reference TRBV14 and TRBJ2-1, is as follows: EAGVTQFPSHSVIEKGQTVTLRCDPISGHDNLYWYRRVMGKEIKFLLHFVKESKQDESGMPNNRFLAERTGGTYSTLKVQPAELEDSGVYFCASSHLQGPLRNEQFFGPGTRLTVL.

This chain links TRBV20-1 with TRBJ2-1, with 8 nucleotides matching TRBD2. Germline values: CDR1 DFQATT, CDR2 SNEGSKA (reference sequence). J lost 1 base, V lost 5 bases, and 4 bases had no gene match. The CDR3 has 14 residues. The CDR3 sequence is CSAESGSSYNEQFF. CDR3 DNA: TGCAGTGCTGAAAGCGGGAGTTCCTACAATGAGCAGTTCTTC.

This clonotype was counted ten times or more. The chain has TRBV27 and TRBJ2-4; no reliable D call. V lost 5 bases, J lost 3 bases, and 5 bases lay in between. The germline gives CDR1 MNHEY, CDR2 SMNVEV (reference sequence). This CDR3 region has 12 residues. The DNA for the CDR3 is TGTGCCAGCAGTGACGACAAAAACATTCAGTACTTC. Protein: CASSDDKNIQYF.

This clonotype was counted between two and nine times. The chain's CDR3 is CSVCRESDTQYF. The CDR3 DNA reads TGCAGCGTCTGCAGGGAATCAGATACGCAGTATTTT. V usage is TRBV29-1 and J usage is TRBJ2-3, with D possibly TRBD1 on 5 matching bases. Germline CDR1 and CDR2: SQVTM and ANQGSEA. V lost 6 bases to trimming and J lost 4 bases, with 11 bases between them. The CDR3 is 12 residues long.

The chain employs TRBV5-5 and TRBJ2-1; D is perhaps TRBD1 (6 bases). CDR3 length: 15 residues. Trimming shortened V by 4 bases and J by 2 bases, and 13 bases separated the two germline ends. Per germline, CDR1 SGHKS and CDR2 YYEKEE (reference sequence). This CDR3 reads CASSLQGNPYNEQFF. DNA of the CDR3: TGTGCCAGCAGCCTCCAGGGGAACCCCTACAATGAGCAGTTCTTC.